A selection of T cell receptor beta chains follows, all from one sample in a study of cytomegalovirus exposure and HLA in healthy donors. The repertoire was sequenced with immunoSEQ multiplex PCR; TCRdb's copy has only in-frame clones and lacks some. Of more than 150,000 clones in the sample, 70% to 85% were seen once. The specimen sequenced was PBMCs. The receptors were sampled from a male donor in good health and CMV-seronegative. CDR3s include the opening cysteine and the closing phenylalanine or tryptophan. The D gene is left open where the match is weak.

TRBV7-3	TRBD2	TRBJ2-7	TGTGCCAGCAGCTCGGGGGTAGCGGGACCCTACGAGCAGTACTTC	CASSSGVAGPYEQYF
TRBV18	.	TRBJ1-1	TGTGCCAGCTCACCATTAGAGGCAGCCCCTGAAGCTTTCTTT	CASSPLEAAPEAFF
TRBV2	TRBD1	TRBJ1-4	TGTGCCAGCAGCGAACAGGGGGCTGTTGAAAAACTGTTTTTT	CASSEQGAVEKLFF
TRBV5-5	.	TRBJ2-7	TGTGCCAGCAGCTTGATTGAACGGCTCCGCAGGGTGGTCGGCGAGCAGTACTTC	CASSLIERLRRVVGEQYF
TRBV9	.	TRBJ2-5	TGTGCCAGCAGCGTATTAGCCCACGGGCAAGAGACCCAGTACTTC	CASSVLAHGQETQYF
TRBV30	.	TRBJ2-1	TGTGCCTGGAGTGGTGGGGCGGGGGAGCAGTTCTTC	CAWSGGAGEQFF
TRBV10-3	TRBD2	TRBJ2-3	TGTGCCATCAGGGCTACTAGCGGGAGCCTCTTGGGGGGAGATACGCAGTATTTT	CAIRATSGSLLGGDTQYF
TRBV6-5	TRBD1	TRBJ1-5	TGTGCCAGCAGTGGAGGGACAGATAGCAATCAGCCCCAGCATTTT	CASSGGTDSNQPQHF
TRBV6-1	TRBD1	TRBJ1-5	TGTGCCAGCATCGAGGACAGGGTGGGTCAGCCCCAGCATTTT	CASIEDRVGQPQHF
TRBV4-3	.	TRBJ1-3	TGCGCCAGCAGCCGAAAACAGGGAAGCTCTGGGAACACCATATATTTT	CASSRKQGSSGNTIYF
TRBV2	TRBD1	TRBJ2-7	TGTGCCAGCAGTGCCCGGGACAGGACTTTGGAGCAGTACTTC	CASSARDRTLEQYF
TRBV6-5	TRBD1	TRBJ1-6	TGTGCCAGCAGTTACTACGACAGGGATTCACCCCTCCACTTT	CASSYYDRDSPLHF
TRBV5-6	TRBD2	TRBJ2-5	TGTGCCAGCAGCTTGGGTCGGGCTAGCGGGGGGGCACGGGAGACCCAGTACTTC	CASSLGRASGGARETQYF
TRBV5-1	.	TRBJ2-3	TGCGCCAGCAGCTTGGAACTAGCCCCAGATACGCAGTATTTT	CASSLELAPDTQYF
TRBV19	.	TRBJ1-5	TGTGCCAGTAGTATCCTGACAGCCCAGTCCCAGCATTTT	CASSILTAQSQHF
TRBV4-3	TRBD2	TRBJ2-1	TGCGCCAGCAGCCAAGATTGGGCTAGCGGGAGCTTAGAGCAGTTCTTC	CASSQDWASGSLEQFF